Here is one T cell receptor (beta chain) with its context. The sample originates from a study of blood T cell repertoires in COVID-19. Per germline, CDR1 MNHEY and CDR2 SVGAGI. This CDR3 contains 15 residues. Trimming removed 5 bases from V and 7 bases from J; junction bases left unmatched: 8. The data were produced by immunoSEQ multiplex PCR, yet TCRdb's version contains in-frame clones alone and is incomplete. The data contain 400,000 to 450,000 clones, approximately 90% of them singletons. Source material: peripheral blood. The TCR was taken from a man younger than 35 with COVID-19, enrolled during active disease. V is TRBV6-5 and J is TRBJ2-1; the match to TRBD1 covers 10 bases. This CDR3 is CASSTQMGQGNEQFF. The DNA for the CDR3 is TGTGCCAGCAGTACGCAGATGGGACAGGGGAATGAGCAGTTCTTC.